The clone carrying this T cell receptor (beta chain) was counted many times. Its antigen is currently unknown. Researchers took RNA transcripts and amplified the TCR beta CDR3 regions from them. TCR CDR3 regions were first amplified by RT-PCR with HTBI primers. TCRdb used MiXCR to reprocess the multiplex PCR reads, holding one entry per CDR3 protein. The sample shows some 500,000 distinct CDR3 sequences, 24% of them seen only once. Cells are PBMCs isolated from roughly 10 ml of fresh blood. The data stem from a study of T cells in Graves' hyperthyroidism and ophthalmopathy. Whole-study findings and limits: The model forecast ophthalmopathy, anticipating it by a median 6.5 months before onset.

The CDR3 spans 16 residues. In germline, CDR1 is MNHEY, CDR2 SVGAGI. Trimming stripped 0 bases from V and 2 bases from J, with 11 bases between. The origin of this receptor is a woman aged 30 to 39 with Graves' ophthalmopathy. Material for sequencing was blood. The J gene is TRBJ1-3, the V gene TRBV6-5; possibly TRBD1 for D (5 bases). This chain's CDR3 is CASSYSRGDTGNTIYF. As DNA, the CDR3 is TGTGCCAGCAGTTACTCGAGGGGTGACACTGGAAACACCATATATTTT.